This TCR beta chain was recovered during a study of OX40 agonist ivuxolimab in advanced cancers. Study-level background: Among those enrolled, mean age was about 60 years (range about 23 to 79) and 75% to 85% were male.

Overall study results and limits: Nonresponders included some who also had low normalized T-cell clonal expansion.

This clone was found once. No antigen is known for it. The CDR3 is 14 amino acids. V lost 6 bases to trimming and J lost 7 bases, with 18 bases between them. Per germline, CDR1 SNHLY and CDR2 FYNNEI. The method was immunoSEQ multiplex PCR; TCRdb's version includes in-frame clones alone and lacks a portion of them. The table shows over 65,000 clones, with about 90% occurring only once. The sequence was obtained from an adult with an advanced solid tumor such as melanoma, head and neck, liver or kidney cancer. The chain couples TRBV2 to TRBJ1-1, with no clear D. This material consisted of CD4+ or CD8+ T cells sorted from blood, taken in a trial of the OX40 agonist ivuxolimab. The CDR3 loop reads CASRSPLGENEAFF. CDR3 sequence (DNA): TGTGCCAGCAGGTCCCCTCTTGGGGAAAATGAAGCTTTCTTT. Full variable domain (missing parts from reference TRBV2 and TRBJ1-1): EPEVTQTPSHQVTQMGQEVILRCVPISNHLYFYWYRQILGQKVEFLVSFYNNEISEKSEIFDDQFSVERPDGSNFTLKIRSTKLEDSAMYFCASRSPLGENEAFFGQGTRLTVV.